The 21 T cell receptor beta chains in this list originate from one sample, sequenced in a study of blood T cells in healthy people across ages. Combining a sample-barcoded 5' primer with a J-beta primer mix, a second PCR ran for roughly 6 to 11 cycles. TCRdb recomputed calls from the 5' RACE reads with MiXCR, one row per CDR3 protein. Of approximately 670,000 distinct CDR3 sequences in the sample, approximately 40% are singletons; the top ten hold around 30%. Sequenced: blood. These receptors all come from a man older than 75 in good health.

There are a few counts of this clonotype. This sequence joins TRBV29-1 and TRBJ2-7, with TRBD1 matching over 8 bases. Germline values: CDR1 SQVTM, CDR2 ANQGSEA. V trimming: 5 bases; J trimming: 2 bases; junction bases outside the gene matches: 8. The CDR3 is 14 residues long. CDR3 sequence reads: CSVPSDRETYEQYF. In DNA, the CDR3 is TGCAGCGTTCCCTCGGACAGGGAAACCTACGAGCAGTACTTC.

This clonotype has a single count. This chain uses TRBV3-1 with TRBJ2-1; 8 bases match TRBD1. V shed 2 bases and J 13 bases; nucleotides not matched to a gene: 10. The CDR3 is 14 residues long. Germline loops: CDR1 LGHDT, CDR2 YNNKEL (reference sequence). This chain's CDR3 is CASSQRDRGQTQFF. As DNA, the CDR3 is TGTGCCAGCAGCCAACGAGACAGGGGACAGACCCAGTTCTTC.

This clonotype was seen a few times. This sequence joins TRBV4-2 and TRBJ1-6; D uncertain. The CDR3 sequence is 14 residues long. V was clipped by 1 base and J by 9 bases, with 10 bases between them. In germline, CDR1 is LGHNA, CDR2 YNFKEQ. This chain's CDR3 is CASSQASSGSPLHF. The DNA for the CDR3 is TGTGCCAGCAGCCAAGCTTCCTCTGGTTCACCCCTCCACTTT.

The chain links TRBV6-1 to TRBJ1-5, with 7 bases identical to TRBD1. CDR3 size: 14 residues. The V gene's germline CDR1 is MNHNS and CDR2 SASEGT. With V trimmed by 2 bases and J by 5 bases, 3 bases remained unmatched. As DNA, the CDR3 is TGTGCCAGCAGTGAACAAGGGGGCCATCAGCCCCAGCATTTT. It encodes CASSEQGGHQPQHF.

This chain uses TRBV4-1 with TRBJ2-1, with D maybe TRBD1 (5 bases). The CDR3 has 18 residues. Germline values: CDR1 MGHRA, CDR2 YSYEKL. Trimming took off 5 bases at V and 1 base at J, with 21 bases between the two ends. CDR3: CASSAGPDSLRSYNEQFF. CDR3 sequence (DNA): TGCGCCAGCAGCGCAGGGCCCGACTCGTTAAGGTCCTACAATGAGCAGTTCTTC.

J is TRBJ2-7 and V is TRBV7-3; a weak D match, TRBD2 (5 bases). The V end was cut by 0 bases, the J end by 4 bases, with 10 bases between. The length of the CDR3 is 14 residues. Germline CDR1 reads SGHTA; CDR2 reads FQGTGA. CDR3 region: CASSLTQVAYEQYF. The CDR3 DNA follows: TGTGCCAGCAGCTTAACCCAAGTAGCGTACGAGCAGTACTTC. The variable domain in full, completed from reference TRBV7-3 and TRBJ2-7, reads GAGVSQTPSNKVTEKGKYVELRCDPISGHTALYWYRQSLGQGPEFLIYFQGTGAADDSGLPNDRFFAVRPEGSVSTLKIQRTERGDSAVYLCASSLTQVAYEQYFGPGTRLTVT.

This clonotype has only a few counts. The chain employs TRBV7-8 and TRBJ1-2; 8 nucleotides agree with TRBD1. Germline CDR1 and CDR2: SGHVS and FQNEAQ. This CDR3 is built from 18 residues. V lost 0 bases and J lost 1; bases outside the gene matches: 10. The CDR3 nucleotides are TGTGCCAGCAGCTTAGCGCATGCAGGGGGCACCGATAACTATGGCTACACCTTC. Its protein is CASSLAHAGGTDNYGYTF.

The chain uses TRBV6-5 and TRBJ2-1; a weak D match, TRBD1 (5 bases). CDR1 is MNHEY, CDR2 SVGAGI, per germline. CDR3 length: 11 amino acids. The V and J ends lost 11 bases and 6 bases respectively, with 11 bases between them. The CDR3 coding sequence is TGTGCCGTCAGCAGGGCCAATGAGCAGTTCTTC. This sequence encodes CAVSRANEQFF.

CDR3 in DNA: TGTGCCAGCAGCCATGAACTCCGGGAGTACGAGCAGTACTTC. It specifies CASSHELREYEQYF. The rearrangement uses TRBV4-2 and TRBJ2-7; D possibly corresponds to TRBD2 (6 bases). Germline V gene lookup returns CDR1 LGHNA and CDR2 YNFKEQ. The CDR3 length is 14 residues. Deletions cut 3 bases from V and 4 bases from J, with 13 bases between.

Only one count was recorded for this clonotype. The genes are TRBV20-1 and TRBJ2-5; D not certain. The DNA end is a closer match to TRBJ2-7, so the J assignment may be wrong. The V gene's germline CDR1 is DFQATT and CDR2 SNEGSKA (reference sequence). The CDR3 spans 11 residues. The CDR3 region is CSASLGTEQYF. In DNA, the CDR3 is TGCAGTGCTAGTTTGGGTACCGAGCAGTACTTC.

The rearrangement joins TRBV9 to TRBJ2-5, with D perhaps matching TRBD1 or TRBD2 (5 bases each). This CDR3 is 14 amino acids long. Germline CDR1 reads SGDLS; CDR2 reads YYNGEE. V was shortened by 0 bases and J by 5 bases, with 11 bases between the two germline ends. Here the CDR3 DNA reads TGTGCCAGCAGCGTAGGTGGGGGTTGGGAGACCCAGTACTTC. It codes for CASSVGGGWETQYF.

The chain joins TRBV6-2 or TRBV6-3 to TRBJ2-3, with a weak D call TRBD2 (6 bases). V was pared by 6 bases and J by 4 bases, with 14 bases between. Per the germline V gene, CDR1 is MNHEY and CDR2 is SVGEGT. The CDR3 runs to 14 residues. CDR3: CASRPGRTSDTQYF. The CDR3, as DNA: TGTGCCAGCAGACCTGGGAGGACATCAGATACGCAGTATTTT.

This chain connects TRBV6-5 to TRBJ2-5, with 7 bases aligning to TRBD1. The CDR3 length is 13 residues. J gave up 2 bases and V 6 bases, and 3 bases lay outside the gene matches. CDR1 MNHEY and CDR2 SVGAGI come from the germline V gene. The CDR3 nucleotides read TGTGCCAGCAGACGACAGGGACAAGAGACCCAGTACTTC. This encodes CASRRQGQETQYF.

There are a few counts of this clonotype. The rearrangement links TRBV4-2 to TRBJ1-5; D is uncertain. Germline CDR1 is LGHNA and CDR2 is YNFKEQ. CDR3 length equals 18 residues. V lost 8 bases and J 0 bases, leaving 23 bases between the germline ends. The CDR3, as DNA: TGTGCCAGCGAACTAAGTAGACGTTCCTTCATTAGCAATCAGCCCCAGCATTTT. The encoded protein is CASELSRRSFISNQPQHF.

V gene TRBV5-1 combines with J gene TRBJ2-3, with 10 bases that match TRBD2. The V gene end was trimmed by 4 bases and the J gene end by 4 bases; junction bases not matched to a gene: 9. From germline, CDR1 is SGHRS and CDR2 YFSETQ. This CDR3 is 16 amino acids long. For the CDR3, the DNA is TGCGCCAGCAGCCCCCTAGCGGGAGTATTGTCAGATACGCAGTATTTT. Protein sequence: CASSPLAGVLSDTQYF.

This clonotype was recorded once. The DNA of the CDR3 is TGTGCCAGCAGTTACGAGGTCCAGGGTAACGGCTACACCTTC. Translation: CASSYEVQGNGYTF. This chain uses TRBV6-6 with TRBJ1-2; TRBD1 is a possible D gene (5 bases). Trimming took off 2 bases at V and 8 bases at J, with 15 bases between the two ends. Per the germline V gene, CDR1 is MNHNY and CDR2 is SVGAGI (reference sequence). CDR3 length: 14 amino acids.

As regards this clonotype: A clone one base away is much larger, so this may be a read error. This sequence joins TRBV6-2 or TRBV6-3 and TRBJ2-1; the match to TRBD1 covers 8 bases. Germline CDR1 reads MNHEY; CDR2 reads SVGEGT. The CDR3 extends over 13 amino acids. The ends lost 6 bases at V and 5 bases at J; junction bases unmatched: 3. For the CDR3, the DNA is TGTGCCAGCAGACAGGGGGTCCACAATGAGCAGTTCTTC. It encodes CASRQGVHNEQFF.

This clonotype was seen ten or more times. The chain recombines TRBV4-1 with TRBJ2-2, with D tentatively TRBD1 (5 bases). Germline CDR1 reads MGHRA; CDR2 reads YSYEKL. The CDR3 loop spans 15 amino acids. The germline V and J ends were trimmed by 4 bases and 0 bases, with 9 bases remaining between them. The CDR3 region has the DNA TGCGCCAGCAGCCCCAGGGTTGCGAACACCGGGGAGCTGTTTTTT. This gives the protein CASSPRVANTGELFF.

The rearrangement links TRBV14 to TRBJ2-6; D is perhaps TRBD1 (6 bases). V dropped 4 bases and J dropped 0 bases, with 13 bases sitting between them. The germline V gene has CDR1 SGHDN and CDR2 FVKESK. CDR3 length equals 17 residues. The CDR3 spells CASSPDRYRSGANVLTF. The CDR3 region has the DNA TGTGCCAGCAGCCCGGACAGATACCGCTCTGGGGCCAACGTCCTGACTTTC. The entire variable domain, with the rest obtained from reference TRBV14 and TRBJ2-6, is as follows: EAGVTQFPSHSVIEKGQTVTLRCDPISGHDNLYWYRRVMGKEIKFLLHFVKESKQDESGMPNNRFLAERTGGTYSTLKVQPAELEDSGVYFCASSPDRYRSGANVLTFGAGSRLTVL.

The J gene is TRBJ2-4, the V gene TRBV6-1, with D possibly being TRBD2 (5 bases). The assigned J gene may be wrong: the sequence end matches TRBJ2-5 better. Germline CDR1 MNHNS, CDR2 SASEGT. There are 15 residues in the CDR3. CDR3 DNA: TGTGCCAGCAGTGAAGCGTCGGGGTTCCAAGAGACCCAGTACTTC. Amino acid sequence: CASSEASGFQETQYF.

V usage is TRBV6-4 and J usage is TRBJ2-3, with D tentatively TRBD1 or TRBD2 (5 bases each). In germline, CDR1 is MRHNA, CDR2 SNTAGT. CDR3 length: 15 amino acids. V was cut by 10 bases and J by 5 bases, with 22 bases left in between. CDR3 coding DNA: TGTGCCAACAGGAGGTCCGGAAGGGCCTTAGATACGCAGTATTTT. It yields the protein CANRRSGRALDTQYF.